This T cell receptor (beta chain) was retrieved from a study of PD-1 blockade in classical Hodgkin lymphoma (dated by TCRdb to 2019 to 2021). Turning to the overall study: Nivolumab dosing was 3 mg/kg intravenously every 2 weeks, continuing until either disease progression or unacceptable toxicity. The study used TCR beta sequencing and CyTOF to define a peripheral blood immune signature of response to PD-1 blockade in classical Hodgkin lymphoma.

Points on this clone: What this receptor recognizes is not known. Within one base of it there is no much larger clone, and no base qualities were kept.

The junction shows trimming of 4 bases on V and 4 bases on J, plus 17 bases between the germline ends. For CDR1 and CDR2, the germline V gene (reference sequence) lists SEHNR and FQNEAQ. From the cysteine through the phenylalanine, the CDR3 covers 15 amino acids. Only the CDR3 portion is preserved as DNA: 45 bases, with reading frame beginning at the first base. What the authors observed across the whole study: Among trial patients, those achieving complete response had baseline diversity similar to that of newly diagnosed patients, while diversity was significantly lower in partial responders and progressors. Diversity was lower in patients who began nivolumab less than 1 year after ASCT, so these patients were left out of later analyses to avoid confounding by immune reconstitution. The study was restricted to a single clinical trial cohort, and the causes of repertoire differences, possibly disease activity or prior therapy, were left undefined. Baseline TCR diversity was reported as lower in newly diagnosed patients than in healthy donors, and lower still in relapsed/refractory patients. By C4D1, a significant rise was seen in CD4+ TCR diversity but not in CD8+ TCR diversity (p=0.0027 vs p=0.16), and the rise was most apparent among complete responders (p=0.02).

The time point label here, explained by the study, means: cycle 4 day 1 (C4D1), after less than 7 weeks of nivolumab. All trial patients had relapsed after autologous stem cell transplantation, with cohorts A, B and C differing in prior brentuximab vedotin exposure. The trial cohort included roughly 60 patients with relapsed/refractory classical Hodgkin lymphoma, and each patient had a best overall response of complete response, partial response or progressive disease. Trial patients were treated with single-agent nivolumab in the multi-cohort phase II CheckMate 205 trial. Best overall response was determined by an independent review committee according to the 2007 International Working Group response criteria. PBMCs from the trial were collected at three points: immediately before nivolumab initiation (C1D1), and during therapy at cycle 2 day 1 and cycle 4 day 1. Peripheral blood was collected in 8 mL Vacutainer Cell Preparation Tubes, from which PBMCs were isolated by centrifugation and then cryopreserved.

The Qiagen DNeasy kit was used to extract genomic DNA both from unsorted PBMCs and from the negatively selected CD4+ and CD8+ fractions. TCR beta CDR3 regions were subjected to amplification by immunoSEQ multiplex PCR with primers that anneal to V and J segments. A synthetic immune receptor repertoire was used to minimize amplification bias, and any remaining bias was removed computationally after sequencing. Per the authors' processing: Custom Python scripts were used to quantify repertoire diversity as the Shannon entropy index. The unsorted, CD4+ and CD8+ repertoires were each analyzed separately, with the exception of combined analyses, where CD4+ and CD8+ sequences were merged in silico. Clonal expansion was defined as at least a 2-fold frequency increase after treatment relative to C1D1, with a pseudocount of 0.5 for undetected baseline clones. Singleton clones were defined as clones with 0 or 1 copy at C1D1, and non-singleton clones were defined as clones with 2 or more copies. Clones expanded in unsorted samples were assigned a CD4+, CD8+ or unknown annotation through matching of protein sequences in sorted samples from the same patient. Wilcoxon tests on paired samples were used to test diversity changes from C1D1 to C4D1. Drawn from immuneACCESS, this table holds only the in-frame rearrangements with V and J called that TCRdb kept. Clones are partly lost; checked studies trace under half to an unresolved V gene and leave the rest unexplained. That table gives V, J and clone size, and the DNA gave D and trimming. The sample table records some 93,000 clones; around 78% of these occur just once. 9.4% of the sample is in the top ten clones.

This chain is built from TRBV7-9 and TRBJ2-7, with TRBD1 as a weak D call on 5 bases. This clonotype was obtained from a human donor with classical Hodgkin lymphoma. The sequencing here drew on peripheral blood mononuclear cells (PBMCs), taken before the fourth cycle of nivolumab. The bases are TGTGCCAGCAGCTCAGGACAAAGGAGTTCGTACGAGCAGTACTTC. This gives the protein CASSSGQRSSYEQYF.